This T cell receptor (beta chain) comes out of a study of blood T cell repertoires in COVID-19. The wider study: The analysed material was cDNA or gDNA that came from T cells, B-cell-depleted T cells, or PBMCs.

The CDR3 consists of 14 residues. V was cut by 2 bases and J by 6 bases, with 11 bases left in between. Germline values: CDR1 SGHDT, CDR2 YYEEEE. Libraries were prepared by immunoSEQ multiplex PCR; TCRdb keeps only in-frame clonotypes and omits some of them. The sample shows 100,000 or so clones, about 91% of them seen only once. The clonotype was recovered from a man between 50 and 59 years old with acute or convalescent COVID-19. Sample: peripheral blood. The chain employs TRBV5-6 and TRBJ1-4; D is uncertain. The CDR3 sequence: CASSFWSDYEKLFF. Written as DNA, the CDR3 is TGTGCCAGCAGCTTTTGGTCGGACTATGAAAAACTGTTTTTT.